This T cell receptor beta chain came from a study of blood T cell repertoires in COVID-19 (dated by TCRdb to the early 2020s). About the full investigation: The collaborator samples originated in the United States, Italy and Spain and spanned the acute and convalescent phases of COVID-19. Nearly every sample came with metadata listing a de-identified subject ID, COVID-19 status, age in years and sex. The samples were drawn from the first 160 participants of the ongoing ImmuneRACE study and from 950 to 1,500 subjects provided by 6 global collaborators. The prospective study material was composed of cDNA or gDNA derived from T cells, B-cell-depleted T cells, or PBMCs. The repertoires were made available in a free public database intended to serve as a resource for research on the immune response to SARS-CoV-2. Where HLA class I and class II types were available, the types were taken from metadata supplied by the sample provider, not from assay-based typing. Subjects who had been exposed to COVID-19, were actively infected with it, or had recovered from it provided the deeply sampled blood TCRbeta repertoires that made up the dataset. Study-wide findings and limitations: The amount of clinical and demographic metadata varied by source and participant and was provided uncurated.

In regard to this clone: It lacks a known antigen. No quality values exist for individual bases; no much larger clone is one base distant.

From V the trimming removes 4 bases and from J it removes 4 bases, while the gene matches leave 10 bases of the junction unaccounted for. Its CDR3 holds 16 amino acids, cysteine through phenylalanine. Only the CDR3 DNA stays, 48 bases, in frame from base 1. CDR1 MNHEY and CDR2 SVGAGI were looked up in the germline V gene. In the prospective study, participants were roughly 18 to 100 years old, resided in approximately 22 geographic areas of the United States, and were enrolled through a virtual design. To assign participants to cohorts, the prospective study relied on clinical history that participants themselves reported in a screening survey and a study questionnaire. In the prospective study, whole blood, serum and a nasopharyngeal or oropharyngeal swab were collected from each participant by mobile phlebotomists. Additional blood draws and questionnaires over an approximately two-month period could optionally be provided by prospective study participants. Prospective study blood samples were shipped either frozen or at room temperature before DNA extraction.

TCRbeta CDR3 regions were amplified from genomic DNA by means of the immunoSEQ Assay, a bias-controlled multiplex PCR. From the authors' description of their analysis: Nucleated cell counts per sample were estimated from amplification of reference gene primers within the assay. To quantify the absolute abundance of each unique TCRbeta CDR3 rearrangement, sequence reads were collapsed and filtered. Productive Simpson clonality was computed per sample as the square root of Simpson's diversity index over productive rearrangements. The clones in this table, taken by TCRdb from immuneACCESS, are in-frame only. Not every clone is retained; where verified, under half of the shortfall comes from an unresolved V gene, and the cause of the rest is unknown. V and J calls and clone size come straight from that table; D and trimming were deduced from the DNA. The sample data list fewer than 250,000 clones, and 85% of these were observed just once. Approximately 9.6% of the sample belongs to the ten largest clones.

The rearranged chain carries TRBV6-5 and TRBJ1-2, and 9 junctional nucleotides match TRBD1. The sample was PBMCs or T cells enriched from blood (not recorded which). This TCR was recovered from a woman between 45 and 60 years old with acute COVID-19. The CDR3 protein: CASSSILGQGSYGYTF. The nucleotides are TGTGCCAGCAGTTCAATCCTCGGACAGGGGAGCTATGGCTACACCTTC.